This TCR beta chain comes out of a study of blood T cell repertoires in COVID-19. The germline V gene has CDR1 SEHNR and CDR2 FQNEAQ (reference sequence). This CDR3 comprises 11 residues. The ends were cut back, 5 bases at V and 2 bases at J, with 3 bases in the middle. Only in-frame clones appear in the TCRdb table, and some are missing; sequencing was by immunoSEQ multiplex PCR. The sample holds about 39,000 clones; roughly 94% are singletons and the top ten take 3.5% to 5%. The sequenced sample was peripheral blood. The chain has TRBV7-9 and TRBJ2-5; D remains ambiguous. This sequence originates from a human donor with active COVID-19. The donor label of this sample is uncertain. DNA for the CDR3: TGTGCCAGCAGCCGTCAAGAGACCCAGTACTTC. Protein product: CASSRQETQYF.